This T cell receptor beta chain was identified during a study of a mutant IDH1 vaccine in newly diagnosed glioma. Overall study: Patients were given eight vaccinations, scheduled in weeks 1, 3, 5, 7, 11, 15, 19 and 23. The first vaccination came 4-6 weeks after radiotherapy alone, or with temozolomide cycles.

V was trimmed by 3 bases and J by 0 bases, leaving 15 bases between them. CDR3 length: 15 amino acids. Germline CDR1 is GTSNPN and CDR2 is SVGIG (reference sequence). The time point here: week 5, during vaccination. All doses held 300 ug of mutant IDH1 20-mer peptide, with topical imiquimod. The table came from immunoSEQ multiplex PCR; TCRdb's copy has only in-frame clones and leaves some out. Of 45,000 to 60,000 clones in the sample, about 77% were seen once. Of note for this clone: Its specificity is unknown.

The chain carries TRBV30 and TRBJ2-7; D is unresolved. The sequencing here drew on PBMCs, taken from a glioma patient whose treatment included an IDH1 peptide vaccine. This TCR was sampled from a man aged 45-65 years with glioma. CDR3 sequence: CAWSARGKSSYEQYF. CDR3 bases: TGTGCCTGGAGCGCAAGAGGCAAGAGCTCCTACGAGCAGTACTTC.